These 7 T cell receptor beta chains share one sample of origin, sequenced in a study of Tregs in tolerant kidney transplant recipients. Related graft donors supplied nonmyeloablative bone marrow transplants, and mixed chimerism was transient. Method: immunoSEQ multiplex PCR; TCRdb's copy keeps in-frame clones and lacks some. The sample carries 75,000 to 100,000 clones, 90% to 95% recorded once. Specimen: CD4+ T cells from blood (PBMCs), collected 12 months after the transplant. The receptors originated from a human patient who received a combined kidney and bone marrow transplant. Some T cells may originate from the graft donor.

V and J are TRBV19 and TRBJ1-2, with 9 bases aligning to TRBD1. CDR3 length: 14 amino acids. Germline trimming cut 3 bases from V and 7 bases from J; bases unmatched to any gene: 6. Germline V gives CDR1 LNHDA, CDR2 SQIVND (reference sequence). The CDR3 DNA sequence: TGTGCCAGTAGTATGGGGGACAGGGATCGTGGCTACACCTTC. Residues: CASSMGDRDRGYTF.

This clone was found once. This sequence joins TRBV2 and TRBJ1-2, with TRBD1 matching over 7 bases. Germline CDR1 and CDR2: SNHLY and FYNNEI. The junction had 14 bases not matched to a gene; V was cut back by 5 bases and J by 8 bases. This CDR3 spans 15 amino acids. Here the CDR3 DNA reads TGTGCCAGCAGTTCGAAGGGGGCAGACTATTCGGGCTACACCTTC. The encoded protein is CASSSKGADYSGYTF.

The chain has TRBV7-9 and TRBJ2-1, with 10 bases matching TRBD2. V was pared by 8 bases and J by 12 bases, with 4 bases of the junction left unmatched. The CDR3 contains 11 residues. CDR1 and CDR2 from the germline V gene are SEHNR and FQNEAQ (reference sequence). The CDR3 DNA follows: TGTGCCAGCCAGCGGGAGGGTGGGCAGTTCTTC. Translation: CASQREGGQFF.

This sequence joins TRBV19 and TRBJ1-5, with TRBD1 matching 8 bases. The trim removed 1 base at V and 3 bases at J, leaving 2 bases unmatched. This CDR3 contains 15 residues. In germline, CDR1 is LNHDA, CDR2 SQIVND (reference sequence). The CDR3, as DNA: TGTGCCAGTAGTATAGGGACAGGGACCAATCAGCCCCAGCATTTT. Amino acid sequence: CASSIGTGTNQPQHF.

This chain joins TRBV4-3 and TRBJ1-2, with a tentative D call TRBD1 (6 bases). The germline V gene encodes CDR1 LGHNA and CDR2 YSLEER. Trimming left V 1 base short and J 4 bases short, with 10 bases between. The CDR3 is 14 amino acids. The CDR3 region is CASSQGIRGYGYTF. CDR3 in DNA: TGCGCCAGCAGCCAAGGTATCAGGGGCTATGGCTACACCTTC.

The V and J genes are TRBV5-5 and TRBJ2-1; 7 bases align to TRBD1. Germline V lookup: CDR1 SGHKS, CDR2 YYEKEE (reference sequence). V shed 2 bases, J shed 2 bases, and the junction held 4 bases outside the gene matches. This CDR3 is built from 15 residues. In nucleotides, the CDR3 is TGTGCCAGCAGCTTAGTGACAGGGACCTACAATGAGCAGTTCTTC. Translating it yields CASSLVTGTYNEQFF. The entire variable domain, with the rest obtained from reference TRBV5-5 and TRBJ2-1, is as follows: DAGVTQSPTHLIKTRGQQVTLRCSPISGHKSVSWYQQVLGQGPQFIFQYYEKEERGRGNFPDRFSARQFPNYSSELNVNALLLGDSALYLCASSLVTGTYNEQFFGPGTRLTVL.

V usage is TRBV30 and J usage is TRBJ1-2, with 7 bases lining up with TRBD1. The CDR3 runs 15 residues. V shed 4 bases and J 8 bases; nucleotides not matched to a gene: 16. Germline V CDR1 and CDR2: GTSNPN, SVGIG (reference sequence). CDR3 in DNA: TGTGCCTGGATCTCTCTGGACAGGCTATCCAGAGGCTACACCTTC. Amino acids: CAWISLDRLSRGYTF. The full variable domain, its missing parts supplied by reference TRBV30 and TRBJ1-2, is SQTIHQWPATLVQPVGSPLSLECTVEGTSNPNLYWYRQAAGRGLQLLFYSVGIGQISSEVPQNLSASRPQDRQFILSSKKLLLSDSGFYLCAWISLDRLSRGYTFGSGTRLTVV.